Listed below are T cell receptor beta chains from one sample, sequenced in a study of blood T cell repertoires in COVID-19. Assay: immunoSEQ multiplex PCR; the TCRdb copy retains only in-frame clones and omits some. Altogether about 150,000 clones are present, roughly 78% being singletons, with the ten largest covering around 1.7%. The sample consisted of peripheral blood. Receptor source: a man older than 75 with acute or convalescent COVID-19. Each CDR3 is given with its conserved first and last residue. Fields, in order: clone size, V gene, D gene, J gene, CDR3 protein, CDR3 DNA. D genes are given only for firm matches. Expanded clones get a size class; other rows say once, few or many, or leave the size out.

abundance: NA; v_gene: TRBV4-1; d_gene: TRBD1; j_gene: TRBJ1-2; CDR3aa: CASSYRGAYGYTF; CDR3nt: TGCGCCAGCAGCTACAGGGGAGCCTATGGCTACACCTTC
abundance: NA; v_gene: TRBV11-3; d_gene: TRBD2; j_gene: TRBJ2-5; CDR3aa: CASSEGLAGVETQYF; CDR3nt: TGTGCCAGCAGCGAGGGACTAGCGGGGGTCGAGACCCAGTACTTC
abundance: NA; v_gene: TRBV6-2/TRBV6-3; d_gene: NA; j_gene: TRBJ1-5; CDR3aa: CASSYSIAGYNQPQHF; CDR3nt: TGTGCCAGCAGTTACAGTATTGCAGGGTACAATCAGCCCCAGCATTTT
abundance: NA; v_gene: TRBV29-1; d_gene: TRBD1; j_gene: TRBJ2-7; CDR3aa: CSVRTGSYEQYF; CDR3nt: TGCAGCGTTAGGACAGGATCCTACGAGCAGTACTTC
abundance: NA; v_gene: TRBV7-2; d_gene: TRBD2; j_gene: TRBJ2-5; CDR3aa: CASSLDGSGGLRQETQYF; CDR3nt: TGTGCCAGCAGCTTAGATGGTAGCGGGGGATTGCGACAAGAGACCCAGTACTTC
abundance: NA; v_gene: TRBV5-1; d_gene: TRBD1; j_gene: TRBJ2-1; CDR3aa: CASSLADRGLNEQFF; CDR3nt: TGCGCCAGCAGCTTGGCCGACAGGGGGCTCAATGAGCAGTTCTTC
abundance: NA; v_gene: TRBV3-1/TRBV3-2; d_gene: TRBD2; j_gene: TRBJ2-2; CDR3aa: CASSYSGRTGELFF; CDR3nt: TGTGCCAGCAGCTACAGCGGGAGGACCGGGGAGCTGTTTTTT
abundance: NA; v_gene: TRBV9; d_gene: NA; j_gene: TRBJ1-4; CDR3aa: CASSVKEGRTNEKLFF; CDR3nt: TGTGCCAGCAGCGTAAAGGAAGGGAGGACTAATGAAAAACTGTTTTTT
abundance: NA; v_gene: TRBV3-1/TRBV3-2; d_gene: TRBD1; j_gene: TRBJ1-3; CDR3aa: CASSQAGTGRDTIYF; CDR3nt: TGTGCCAGCAGCCAAGCCGGGACAGGGAGAGACACCATATATTTT
abundance: NA; v_gene: TRBV18; d_gene: TRBD1; j_gene: TRBJ1-1; CDR3aa: CASSPILTGVGEAFF; CDR3nt: TGTGCCAGCTCCCCGATTCTGACAGGGGTAGGTGAAGCTTTCTTT
abundance: few; v_gene: TRBV19; d_gene: TRBD1; j_gene: TRBJ2-2; CDR3aa: CASSQGQTGELFF; CDR3nt: TGTGCCAGTAGTCAGGGACAGACCGGGGAGCTGTTTTTT
abundance: NA; v_gene: TRBV7-9; d_gene: NA; j_gene: TRBJ2-3; CDR3aa: CASSFGGGESDTQYF; CDR3nt: TGTGCCAGCAGCTTCGGAGGGGGCGAATCAGATACGCAGTATTTT
abundance: NA; v_gene: TRBV5-4; d_gene: TRBD1; j_gene: TRBJ1-2; CDR3aa: CASSLGTGSTAGYTF; CDR3nt: TGTGCCAGCAGCTTGGGGACAGGCTCCACGGCCGGCTACACCTTC
abundance: few; v_gene: TRBV19; d_gene: TRBD2; j_gene: TRBJ2-7; CDR3aa: CASSPRGSSYEQYF; CDR3nt: TGTGCCAGTAGCCCGCGGGGGAGCTCCTACGAGCAGTACTTC
abundance: NA; v_gene: TRBV5-1; d_gene: NA; j_gene: TRBJ1-2; CDR3aa: CASSLSSGFSGGYTF; CDR3nt: TGCGCCAGCAGCTTGAGTTCGGGGTTCAGTGGCGGCTACACCTTC
abundance: NA; v_gene: TRBV24-1; d_gene: TRBD1; j_gene: TRBJ2-2; CDR3aa: CATSDPGAGGGELFF; CDR3nt: TGTGCCACCAGTGATCCCGGGGCAGGGGGAGGGGAGCTGTTTTTT
abundance: NA; v_gene: TRBV11-3; d_gene: NA; j_gene: TRBJ2-1; CDR3aa: CASSLVDTSSDEQFF; CDR3nt: TGTGCCAGCAGCTTAGTAGATACTAGCAGCGATGAGCAGTTCTTC
abundance: few; v_gene: TRBV6-4; d_gene: NA; j_gene: TRBJ1-6; CDR3aa: CASSEIENSPLHF; CDR3nt: TGTGCCAGCAGTGAAATCGAGAATTCACCCCTCCACTTT
abundance: once; v_gene: TRBV18; d_gene: NA; j_gene: TRBJ1-1; CDR3aa: CASSRAGLRNLNTEAFF; CDR3nt: TGTGCCAGCTCACGGGCAGGGCTCAGGAATTTGAACACTGAAGCTTTCTTT
abundance: NA; v_gene: TRBV18; d_gene: TRBD2; j_gene: TRBJ2-3; CDR3aa: CASSPKLAGSTDTQYF; CDR3nt: TGTGCCAGCTCACCGAAACTAGCGGGAAGCACAGATACGCAGTATTTT
abundance: NA; v_gene: TRBV5-1; d_gene: TRBD1; j_gene: TRBJ2-1; CDR3aa: CASSLGGTGSNNEQFF; CDR3nt: TGCGCCAGCAGCTTGGGTGGGACAGGGAGCAACAATGAGCAGTTCTTC
abundance: few; v_gene: TRBV18; d_gene: NA; j_gene: TRBJ2-1; CDR3aa: CASSPPFGGDEQFF; CDR3nt: TGTGCCAGCTCACCCCCTTTCGGAGGTGATGAGCAGTTCTTC
abundance: NA; v_gene: TRBV2; d_gene: TRBD1; j_gene: TRBJ1-5; CDR3aa: CASSLDRLGNQPQHF; CDR3nt: TGTGCCAGCAGTCTGGACAGGCTGGGCAATCAGCCCCAGCATTTT
abundance: NA; v_gene: TRBV6-6; d_gene: TRBD1; j_gene: TRBJ1-2; CDR3aa: CASTTPPANRGGYTF; CDR3nt: TGTGCCAGCACTACGCCGCCAGCTAACAGGGGAGGCTACACCTTC
abundance: once; v_gene: TRBV5-1; d_gene: TRBD2; j_gene: TRBJ2-2; CDR3aa: CASSQSAGGAGELFF; CDR3nt: TGCGCCAGCAGTCAGAGCGCGGGAGGGGCCGGGGAGCTGTTTTTT
abundance: NA; v_gene: TRBV25-1; d_gene: TRBD2; j_gene: TRBJ2-1; CDR3aa: CASADSGGAYNEQFF; CDR3nt: TGTGCCAGCGCGGATAGCGGGGGGGCCTACAATGAGCAGTTCTTC
abundance: NA; v_gene: TRBV7-9; d_gene: TRBD1; j_gene: TRBJ1-3; CDR3aa: CASSSTGAGNTIYF; CDR3nt: TGTGCCAGCAGCTCGACAGGGGCTGGAAACACCATATATTTT
abundance: NA; v_gene: TRBV6-1; d_gene: NA; j_gene: TRBJ1-1; CDR3aa: CASSDTPWQGITAFF; CDR3nt: TGTGCCAGCAGTGATACCCCCTGGCAGGGAATAACAGCTTTCTTT
abundance: NA; v_gene: TRBV20-1; d_gene: NA; j_gene: TRBJ1-4; CDR3aa: CSASVGGAGNEKLFF; CDR3nt: TGCAGTGCTAGTGTGGGCGGTGCGGGGAATGAAAAACTGTTTTTT
abundance: NA; v_gene: TRBV5-1; d_gene: TRBD1; j_gene: TRBJ2-2; CDR3aa: CASSGGLGQGANTGELFF; CDR3nt: TGCGCCAGCAGCGGCGGATTGGGACAGGGCGCGAACACCGGGGAGCTGTTTTTT
abundance: NA; v_gene: TRBV28; d_gene: TRBD1; j_gene: TRBJ1-2; CDR3aa: CARIGTGNCCSRLYTF; CDR3nt: TGTGCCAGGATCGGGACAGGGAATTGTTGCTCAAGACTCTACACCTTC
abundance: once; v_gene: TRBV5-1; d_gene: NA; j_gene: TRBJ2-3; CDR3aa: CASSLVGSRGTDTQYF; CDR3nt: TGCGCCAGCAGCTTGGTAGGTTCCCGGGGCACAGATACGCAGTATTTT
abundance: NA; v_gene: TRBV7-9; d_gene: NA; j_gene: TRBJ1-5; CDR3aa: CASSLGGGLPQPQHF; CDR3nt: TGTGCCAGCAGCCTCGGGGGGGGTTTACCCCAGCCCCAGCATTTT
abundance: NA; v_gene: TRBV21-1; d_gene: NA; j_gene: TRBJ2-5; CDR3aa: CASSTRLDGRETQYF; CDR3nt: TGTGCCAGCAGCACCCGACTAGACGGGAGGGAGACCCAGTACTTC
abundance: NA; v_gene: TRBV3-1/TRBV3-2; d_gene: NA; j_gene: TRBJ2-1; CDR3aa: CASTKQFNEQFF; CDR3nt: TGTGCCAGCACGAAACAGTTCAATGAGCAGTTCTTC
abundance: many; v_gene: TRBV28; d_gene: NA; j_gene: TRBJ1-2; CDR3aa: CASSSGGLSNYGYTF; CDR3nt: TGTGCCAGCAGTTCGGGGGGGCTCTCTAACTATGGCTACACCTTC
abundance: NA; v_gene: TRBV27; d_gene: TRBD1; j_gene: TRBJ1-5; CDR3aa: CASSINSLTGRNGQPQHF; CDR3nt: TGTGCCAGCAGTATCAACTCCCTGACAGGGAGAAACGGTCAGCCCCAGCATTTT
abundance: NA; v_gene: TRBV10-3; d_gene: TRBD1; j_gene: TRBJ2-5; CDR3aa: CAISDRGTGFLRAQYF; CDR3nt: TGTGCCATCAGTGACCGAGGGACAGGGTTCTTGAGGGCCCAGTACTTC
abundance: few; v_gene: TRBV24-1; d_gene: NA; j_gene: TRBJ2-5; CDR3aa: CATGGNQETQYF; CDR3nt: TGTGCCACCGGCGGGAACCAAGAGACCCAGTACTTC
abundance: NA; v_gene: TRBV5-5; d_gene: TRBD1; j_gene: TRBJ1-5; CDR3aa: CASSLGQGYSNQPQHF; CDR3nt: TGTGCCAGCAGCTTAGGACAGGGATATAGCAATCAGCCCCAGCATTTT
abundance: many; v_gene: TRBV9; d_gene: NA; j_gene: TRBJ1-3; CDR3aa: CASSASVGNTIYF; CDR3nt: TGTGCCAGCAGCGCCTCAGTGGGAAACACCATATATTTT
abundance: NA; v_gene: TRBV7-9; d_gene: NA; j_gene: TRBJ2-3; CDR3aa: CASRRFEVGTDTQYF; CDR3nt: TGTGCCAGCAGGCGCTTTGAGGTTGGCACAGATACGCAGTATTTT
abundance: NA; v_gene: TRBV2; d_gene: NA; j_gene: TRBJ2-4; CDR3aa: CASSVPGGPAKNIQYF; CDR3nt: TGTGCCAGCAGTGTCCCTGGGGGCCCCGCCAAAAACATTCAGTACTTC
abundance: NA; v_gene: TRBV9; d_gene: NA; j_gene: TRBJ1-1; CDR3aa: CASSALGQPGMAAFF; CDR3nt: TGTGCCAGCAGCGCCCTCGGACAGCCGGGGATGGCAGCTTTCTTT
abundance: NA; v_gene: TRBV7-3; d_gene: NA; j_gene: TRBJ2-5; CDR3aa: CASSLQAEGPETQYF; CDR3nt: TGTGCCAGCAGCTTACAGGCTGAGGGCCCAGAGACCCAGTACTTC
abundance: NA; v_gene: TRBV5-1; d_gene: NA; j_gene: TRBJ1-2; CDR3aa: CASSFNTGRGYTF; CDR3nt: TGCGCCAGCAGCTTTAACACGGGTCGTGGCTACACCTTC